This TCR beta chain is from a study of blood T cell repertoires in COVID-19. Study-level information: From the United States, Italy and Spain came samples of acute and convalescent COVID-19. The cDNA or gDNA used as material had been derived from T cells, B-cell-depleted T cells, or PBMCs.

In the source study's methods: Researchers report that nucleated cell counts were estimated from reference gene primer amplification. TCRdb's copy holds only in-frame clones and misses some; the assay was immunoSEQ multiplex PCR. For V, J and clone size, that table is used; D and trimming come from the DNA. The repertoire holds 200,000 to 250,000 clones, with around nine tenths as singletons. The CDR3 has 15 amino acids. V lost 5 bases, J lost 5 bases, and 8 bases stayed unmatched. Germline V gene sequence: CDR1 SGHNT, CDR2 YENEEA. This clone was picked up a small number of times. The chain couples TRBV11-3 to TRBJ2-2, with TRBD1 identical over 7 bases. The clonotype was recovered from a woman aged 55-70 years with acute or convalescent COVID-19. The sample was peripheral blood. CDR3 in amino acids: CASSTRQGRTGELFF. The CDR3 bases are TGTGCCAGCAGCACAAGACAGGGTCGTACCGGGGAGCTGTTTTTT.